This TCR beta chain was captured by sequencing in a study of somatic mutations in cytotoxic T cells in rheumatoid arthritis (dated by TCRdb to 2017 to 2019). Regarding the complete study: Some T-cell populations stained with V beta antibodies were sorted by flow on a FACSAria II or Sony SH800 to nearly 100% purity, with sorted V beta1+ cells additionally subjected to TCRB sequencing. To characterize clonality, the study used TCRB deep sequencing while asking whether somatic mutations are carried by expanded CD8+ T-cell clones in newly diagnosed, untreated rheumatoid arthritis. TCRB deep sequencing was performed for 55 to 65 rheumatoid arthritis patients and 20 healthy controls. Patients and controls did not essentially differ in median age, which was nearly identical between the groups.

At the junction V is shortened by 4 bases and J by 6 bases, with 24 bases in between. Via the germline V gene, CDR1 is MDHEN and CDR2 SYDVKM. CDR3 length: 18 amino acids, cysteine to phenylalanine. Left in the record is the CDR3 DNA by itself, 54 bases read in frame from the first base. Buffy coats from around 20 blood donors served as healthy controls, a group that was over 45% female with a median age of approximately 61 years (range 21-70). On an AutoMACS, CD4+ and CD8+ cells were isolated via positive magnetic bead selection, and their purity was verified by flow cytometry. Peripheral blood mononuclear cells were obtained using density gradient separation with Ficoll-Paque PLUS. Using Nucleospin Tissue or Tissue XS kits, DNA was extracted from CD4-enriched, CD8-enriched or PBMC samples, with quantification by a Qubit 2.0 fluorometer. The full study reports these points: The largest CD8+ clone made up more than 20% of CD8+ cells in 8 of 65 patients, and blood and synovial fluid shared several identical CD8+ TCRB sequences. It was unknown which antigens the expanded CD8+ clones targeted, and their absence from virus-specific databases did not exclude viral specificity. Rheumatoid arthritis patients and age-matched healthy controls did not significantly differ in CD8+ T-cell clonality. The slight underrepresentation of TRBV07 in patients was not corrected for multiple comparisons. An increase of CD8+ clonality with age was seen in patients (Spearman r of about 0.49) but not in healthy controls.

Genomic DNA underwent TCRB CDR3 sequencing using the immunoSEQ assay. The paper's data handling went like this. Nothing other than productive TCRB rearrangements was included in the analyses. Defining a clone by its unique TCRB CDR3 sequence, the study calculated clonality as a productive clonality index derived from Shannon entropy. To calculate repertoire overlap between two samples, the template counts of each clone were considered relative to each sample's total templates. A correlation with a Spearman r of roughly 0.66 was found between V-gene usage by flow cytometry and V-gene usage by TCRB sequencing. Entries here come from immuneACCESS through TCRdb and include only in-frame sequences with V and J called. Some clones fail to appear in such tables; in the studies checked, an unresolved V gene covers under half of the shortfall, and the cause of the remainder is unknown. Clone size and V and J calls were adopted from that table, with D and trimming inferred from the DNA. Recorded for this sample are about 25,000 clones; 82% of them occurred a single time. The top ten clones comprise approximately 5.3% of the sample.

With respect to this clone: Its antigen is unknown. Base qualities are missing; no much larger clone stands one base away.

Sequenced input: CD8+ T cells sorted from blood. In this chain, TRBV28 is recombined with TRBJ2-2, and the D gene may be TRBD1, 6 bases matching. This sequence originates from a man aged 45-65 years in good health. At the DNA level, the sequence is TGTGCCAGCAGTTCCCGTAGGGGGTCAAGGTTTAGAGCCGGGGAGCTGTTTTTT. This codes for CASSSRRGSRFRAGELFF.